Sequencing of this TCR beta chain was carried out in a study of blood T cell repertoires in COVID-19 (dated by TCRdb to about 2020). Study-level background: Samples from collaborators originated in the United States, Italy and Spain and spanned both the acute and convalescent phases of COVID-19. The material from the prospective study consisted of cDNA or gDNA derived from T cells, B-cell-depleted T cells, or PBMCs. Deeply sampled blood TCRbeta repertoires from subjects exposed to, actively infected with, or recovered from COVID-19 were included in the dataset. A freely available public database, intended as a resource for researchers studying the immune response to SARS-CoV-2, is where the repertoires were released. The samples were drawn from two sources: the first 160 participants of the ongoing ImmuneRACE study, and some 1,300 subjects contributed by 6 global collaborators. A de-identified subject ID, COVID-19 status, age in years and sex were almost always included in the sample metadata. Where available, HLA class I and class II types were taken from metadata supplied by the sample provider and were not determined by assay-based typing. Findings and caveats that apply to the study as a whole: The quantity of clinical and demographic metadata differed by source and by participant and was supplied without curation.

The CDR3 runs 14 amino acids, cysteine and phenylalanine included. This entry keeps only the CDR3 DNA: 42 bases, framed from base 1. The germline V gene sets CDR1 to MDHEN and CDR2 to SYDVKM. V was cut back by 3 bases and J by 4 bases, leaving a gap of 12 bases between them. Collaborating institutions collected whole blood in K2EDTA tubes following their own protocols. For TCRbeta analysis, collaborators shipped samples in one of three forms: frozen whole blood, isolated PBMCs, or DNA extracted from either of those sample types. Note on this clone: Its antigen remains unidentified. Per-nucleotide qualities are absent, and no much larger clonotype sits a single base away.

TCRbeta CDR3 regions were amplified from genomic DNA using the immunoSEQ Assay, a bias-controlled multiplex PCR. As for how the authors treated the data: The number of nucleated cells in each sample was estimated from the amplification of reference gene primers within the assay. Sequence reads were collapsed and filtered to measure the absolute abundance of every unique TCRbeta CDR3 rearrangement. Productive Simpson clonality was computed per sample as the square root of Simpson's diversity index over productive rearrangements. TCRdb took over this immuneACCESS table, retaining in-frame rearrangements with V and J assigned. Such tables are incomplete; in checked studies, under half of the missing clones stem from an unresolved V gene, and the remainder is unexplained. For V, J and clone size, that table is used; D and trimming come from the DNA. The sample table lists approximately 100,000 clones, roughly nine tenths of them with a count of one. The ten largest clones represent 0.97% of the sample.

The sequence came from a man between 60 and 75 years old with acute or convalescent COVID-19. The source material was peripheral blood. Here the chain combines TRBV28 and TRBJ1-1; perhaps TRBD1 is the D gene, with 6 bases matching. The nucleotides read TGTGCCAGCAGTTTCGACAGGCCGGCCACTGAAGCTTTCTTT. This encodes CASSFDRPATEAFF.